These T cell receptor beta chains were read from a single sample in a study of Graves' ophthalmopathy and Graves' hyperthyroidism. TCRdb analysed the multiplex PCR reads with MiXCR anew, one entry per CDR3 protein. Of under 800,000 distinct CDR3 sequences listed, approximately 21% are singletons. Sample: peripheral blood. The receptors come from a woman aged 18-29 years with stable Graves' hyperthyroidism. Some clones in this sample may be carry-over from other donors' samples. Each CDR3 is given with its conserved first and last residue. Fields, in order: J gene, V gene, CDR3 protein.

j_gene: TRBJ2-7; v_gene: TRBV6-5; CDR3aa: CASSYGTSSYEQYF
j_gene: TRBJ1-1; v_gene: TRBV2; CDR3aa: CASRFRGKNTEAFF
j_gene: TRBJ2-2; v_gene: TRBV7-3; CDR3aa: CASSYSPAGGNTGELFF
j_gene: TRBJ2-2; v_gene: TRBV19; CDR3aa: CASRTARGQGGTRELFF
j_gene: TRBJ1-1; v_gene: TRBV30; CDR3aa: CAWGSTPAFF
j_gene: TRBJ1-5; v_gene: TRBV7-9; CDR3aa: CASSSGVWGNQPQHF
j_gene: TRBJ1-2; v_gene: TRBV30; CDR3aa: CAWSVDSNYGYTF
j_gene: TRBJ2-2; v_gene: TRBV30; CDR3aa: CAWSVRSSGELFF
j_gene: TRBJ1-1; v_gene: TRBV12-3/TRBV12-4; CDR3aa: CASSFNPPEAFF
j_gene: TRBJ1-5; v_gene: TRBV19; CDR3aa: CASSIGGLPQHF
j_gene: TRBJ1-1; v_gene: TRBV27; CDR3aa: CASSLQTGNTEAFF
j_gene: TRBJ1-2; v_gene: TRBV4-1; CDR3aa: CASSQRTGNNYGYTF
j_gene: TRBJ1-5; v_gene: TRBV28; CDR3aa: CASSRPRTGGDQPQHF
j_gene: TRBJ1-3; v_gene: TRBV12-3/TRBV12-4; CDR3aa: CASIIGPYGSGNTIYF
j_gene: TRBJ2-5; v_gene: TRBV28; CDR3aa: CATVSGGQETQYF
j_gene: TRBJ1-2; v_gene: TRBV20-1; CDR3aa: CSAIRNYYYTF
j_gene: TRBJ1-5; v_gene: TRBV20-1; CDR3aa: CSARGRSVGGPTGNQPQHF
j_gene: TRBJ2-7; v_gene: TRBV12-3/TRBV12-4; CDR3aa: CASSLVGEGEQYF